One and the same sample provided the 25 T cell receptor beta chains below, sequenced in a study of beta chain features in type 1 diabetes. The whole isolated RNA underwent reverse transcription, so sequencing captured expressed TCRB transcripts. Method: immunoSEQ multiplex PCR; TCRdb's copy keeps in-frame clones and lacks some. The data contain approximately 250,000 clones, around 9.6% of them singletons. The specimen was naive CD4+ T cells from blood. These receptors originate from a woman aged 18-29 years in good health.

This clone was observed a handful of times. The chain joins TRBV5-1 to TRBJ2-2; 7 bases fit TRBD1. Trimming took 6 bases from V and 2 from J; bases not matched to a gene: 4. The CDR3 sequence is 14 residues long. Germline V gene lookup returns CDR1 SGHRS and CDR2 YFSETQ. In nucleotides, the CDR3 is TGCGCCAGCATAAAGGGGGCAAACACCGGGGAGCTGTTTTTT. Its protein is CASIKGANTGELFF.

V and J are TRBV19 and TRBJ2-6, with D uncertain. The CDR3 contains 14 residues. Trimming stripped 8 bases from V and 2 bases from J, with 10 bases between. Germline V gives CDR1 LNHDA, CDR2 SQIVND (reference sequence). CDR3 sequence (DNA): TGTGCCAGTCTCTCCGTCGCTGGGGCCAACGTCCTGACTTTC. Protein: CASLSVAGANVLTF.

This clone was picked up a small number of times. The chain combines TRBV19 with TRBJ2-2; perhaps TRBD1 as D (6 bases). The germline CDR1 and CDR2 sequences are LNHDA and SQIVND (reference sequence). V was cut by 3 bases and J by 6 bases, with 20 bases left in between. The CDR3 extends over 17 amino acids. CDR3 in amino acids: CASSISTGQMVAGELFF. The CDR3 nucleotides are TGTGCCAGTAGTATTTCGACAGGCCAGATGGTCGCCGGGGAGCTGTTTTTT.

This chain connects TRBV30 to TRBJ1-4; 7 bases line up with TRBD1. Germline-derived CDR1 and CDR2 are GTSNPN and SVGIG (reference sequence). V dropped 2 bases and J dropped 8; count of bases not matched to a gene: 8. This CDR3 spans 14 amino acids. DNA of the CDR3: TGTGCCTGGAGTATAACAGGGGCGCACGAAAAACTGTTTTTT. Protein: CAWSITGAHEKLFF.

This clone was recorded a few times. The same CDR3 also results from other DNA sequences found in this sample. The rearrangement links TRBV2 to TRBJ2-7; D might be TRBD1 (6 bases). CDR3 length equals 12 residues. Trimming took 6 bases from V and 3 from J, leaving 9 bases between them. Germline assignment: CDR1 SNHLY and CDR2 FYNNEI. CDR3 sequence: CASRVDSYEQYF. The CDR3 coding sequence is TGTGCCAGCAGAGTGGACAGCTACGAGCAGTACTTC.

This clone was counted ten times or more. CDR3 sequence: CAWTQLAVNTGELFF. CDR3 nucleotides: TGTGCCTGGACACAACTAGCGGTGAACACCGGGGAGCTGTTTTTT. The V call is TRBV30, the J call TRBJ2-2, with 8 positions matching TRBD2. Germline V lookup: CDR1 GTSNPN, CDR2 SVGIG (reference sequence). This CDR3 comprises 15 residues. V lost 4 bases, J lost 1 base, and 5 bases stayed unmatched.

This chain uses TRBV5-1 with TRBJ2-1; TRBD1 aligns across 7 bases. This CDR3 has 14 residues. Germline V gene lookup returns CDR1 SGHRS and CDR2 YFSETQ. The junction had 4 bases not matched to a gene; V was cut back by 2 bases and J by 5 bases. The CDR3 DNA reads TGCGCCAGCAGCTTCTCCGGGACAGACAATGAGCAGTTCTTC. Its protein is CASSFSGTDNEQFF.

The chain carries TRBV7-2 and TRBJ1-2, with 7 nucleotides matching TRBD1. J lost 8 bases, V lost 4 bases, and 16 bases had no gene match. The V gene's germline CDR1 is SGHTA and CDR2 FQGNSA. This CDR3 region has 16 residues. CDR3 sequence reads: CASSSTRRQGSYGYTF. CDR3 bases: TGTGCCAGCAGCTCTACCCGCCGACAGGGCTCTTACGGCTACACCTTC.

This chain links TRBV19 with TRBJ2-6; 8 bases map to TRBD1. Germline V CDR1 and CDR2: LNHDA, SQIVND (reference sequence). V trimming: 5 bases; J trimming: 0 bases; junction bases outside the gene matches: 3. The CDR3 sequence is 16 residues long. CDR3 region: CASSRQGTSGANVLTF. CDR3 in DNA: TGTGCCAGTAGTCGACAGGGGACCTCTGGGGCCAACGTCCTGACTTTC.

The chain combines TRBV29-1 with TRBJ1-1; 10 positions match TRBD1. Germline assignment: CDR1 SQVTM and CDR2 ANQGSEA. The CDR3 is 14 residues long. The ends lost 4 bases at V and 4 bases at J; junction bases unmatched: 6. The CDR3 loop reads CSVVGTGVGTEAFF. Written as DNA, the CDR3 is TGCAGCGTTGTTGGGACAGGGGTAGGCACTGAAGCTTTCTTT.

This rearrangement joins TRBV7-7 to TRBJ2-2; D is unclear. The CDR3 covers 13 residues. The V gene's germline CDR1 is SSHAT and CDR2 FNYEAQ (reference sequence). Trimming took 5 bases from V and 3 from J, leaving 7 bases between them. The DNA for the CDR3 is TGTGCCAGCAGCCCGGCGGACACCGGGGAGCTGTTTTTT. Protein product: CASSPADTGELFF.

This clone was counted only a few times. CDR3 sequence reads: CAWRSSDRGKSPLHF. The CDR3 DNA reads as TGTGCCTGGAGATCGTCGGACAGGGGTAAATCACCCCTCCACTTT. The chain combines TRBV30 with TRBJ1-6; 9 nucleotides match TRBD1. This CDR3 has 15 residues. Germline CDR1 GTSNPN, CDR2 SVGIG (reference sequence). Unmatched junction bases numbered 10, after V lost 3 bases and J lost 10 bases.

This clone was counted only a few times. This chain joins TRBV9 and TRBJ2-5, with 7 bases matching TRBD1. This CDR3 comprises 15 residues. V was clipped by 5 bases and J by 1 base; unmatched bases: 8. Germline V gene data show CDR1 as SGDLS and CDR2 as YYNGEE. The CDR3 DNA is TGTGCCAGCAGTCGACAGGGCTTACCCCAAGAGACCCAGTACTTC. This sequence encodes CASSRQGLPQETQYF.

This clone came up a few times. The chain is built from TRBV10-3 and TRBJ2-3; D is unresolved. Trimming removed 10 bases at V and 0 bases at J, with 17 bases between. Germline V gene data show CDR1 as ENHRY and CDR2 as SYGVKD. This CDR3 is built from 15 residues. Written as DNA, the CDR3 is TGTGCCACCCGCAACCTACAGAGTAGCACAGATACGCAGTATTTT. Translation gives CATRNLQSSTDTQYF.

This clone was seen only a few times. This sequence joins TRBV6-6 and TRBJ2-6; D is perhaps TRBD2 (5 bases). CDR3 length: 13 amino acids. Germline values: CDR1 MNHNY, CDR2 SVGAGI (reference sequence). V lost 5 bases to trimming and J lost 11 bases, with 13 bases between them. The CDR3 loop is CASSKTVEDVLTF. CDR3 DNA sequence: TGTGCCAGCAGTAAGACCGTGGAGGACGTCCTGACTTTC.

The chain is built from TRBV9 and TRBJ1-1; TRBD1 is a possible D gene (5 bases). Looked up from germline, CDR1 is SGDLS and CDR2 is YYNGEE. The CDR3 consists of 16 residues. V lost 0 bases and J 8 bases, leaving 20 bases between the germline ends. The CDR3 sequence: CASSVAIQGGNGEAFF. DNA for the CDR3: TGTGCCAGCAGCGTAGCTATCCAGGGAGGGAATGGAGAAGCTTTCTTT.

This clone came up a few times. V usage is TRBV7-9 and J usage is TRBJ2-3, with a weak D call TRBD2 (6 bases). The V end was cut by 2 bases, the J end by 0 bases, with 12 bases between. Germline CDR1 reads SEHNR; CDR2 reads FQNEAQ (reference sequence). The CDR3 contains 16 residues. The CDR3 sequence: CASSLNGGASTDTQYF. CDR3 nucleotides: TGTGCCAGCAGCTTAAACGGAGGGGCTAGCACAGATACGCAGTATTTT. The variable domain in full, completed from reference TRBV7-9 and TRBJ2-3, reads DTGVSQNPRHKITKRGQNVTFRCDPISEHNRLYWYRQTLGQGPEFLTYFQNEAQLEKSRLLSDRFSAERPKGSFSTLEIQRTEQGDSAMYLCASSLNGGASTDTQYFGPGTRLTVL.

The V and J genes are TRBV9 and TRBJ2-1, with D possibly being TRBD1 (6 bases). V was pared by 0 bases and J by 0 bases, with 13 bases between. Germline-derived CDR1 and CDR2 are SGDLS and YYNGEE. The CDR3 runs to 17 residues. The CDR3 spells CASSVADSPSSYNEQFF. The CDR3 region has the DNA TGTGCCAGCAGCGTAGCGGACAGTCCGAGCTCCTACAATGAGCAGTTCTTC.

This clone appeared a few times. The J gene is TRBJ1-1, the V gene TRBV7-2; D gene unclear. The V gene's germline CDR1 is SGHTA and CDR2 FQGNSA. There are 14 residues in the CDR3. V was cut by 2 bases and J by 4 bases, with 11 bases left in between. CDR3 in amino acids: CASSLNLRGTEAFF. The CDR3 DNA sequence: TGTGCCAGCAGCTTAAACTTAAGAGGCACTGAAGCTTTCTTT.

This clone has at least ten counts. In DNA, the CDR3 is TGCAGCGTCTCCGGGACAGGGCTTTACGAGCAGTACTTC. Its translation is CSVSGTGLYEQYF. This chain connects TRBV29-1 to TRBJ2-7; 9 bases are a match to TRBD1. CDR3 length: 13 residues. Trimming cost V 6 bases and J 4 bases; bases outside gene matches: 7. Looked up from germline, CDR1 is SQVTM and CDR2 is ANQGSEA.

This clone was seen at least ten times. The chain links TRBV9 to TRBJ1-4; D might be TRBD1 (6 bases). V was shortened by 2 bases and J by 5 bases, with 13 bases between the two germline ends. CDR3 length: 15 residues. CDR1 is SGDLS, CDR2 YYNGEE, per germline. In nucleotides, the CDR3 is TGTGCCAGCAGCGTCACAGGGTTCTCCAATGAAAAACTGTTTTTT. Its protein product is CASSVTGFSNEKLFF.

This rearrangement joins TRBV21-1 to TRBJ2-7; TRBD1 is the table's D call, not checked against the DNA. TRBV21-1 is marked as a pseudogene. This CDR3 region has 19 residues. CDR3 protein: CASSKNSLPNNPSSYEQYF. The CDR3 DNA reads TGTGCCAGCAGCAAAAATTCCCTCCCAAACAACCCATCCTCCTACGAGCAGTACTTC.

This clone was detected a few times. The chain is built from TRBV10-3 and TRBJ2-7, with a possible D match to TRBD2 (6 bases). The CDR3 has 16 residues. Germline V lookup: CDR1 ENHRY, CDR2 SYGVKD. V lost 4 bases and J lost 2, with 18 bases in between. The CDR3 sequence is CAISVVGRSSPYEQYF. The CDR3 DNA sequence: TGTGCCATCAGTGTTGTCGGGAGAAGCTCGCCCTACGAGCAGTACTTC.

This clone was picked up many times. V and J are TRBV15 and TRBJ2-5, with D uncertain. The V end lost 3 bases, the J end lost 0 bases, and 5 bases lay between the germline ends. Germline values: CDR1 LNHNV, CDR2 YYDKDF (reference sequence). CDR3 length equals 13 residues. The CDR3: CATSRQDQETQYF. The CDR3 DNA reads as TGTGCCACCAGCAGGCAGGACCAAGAGACCCAGTACTTC.

This clone was recorded a few times. This sequence joins TRBV6-5 and TRBJ2-5; D is ambiguous. Germline V gene sequence: CDR1 MNHEY, CDR2 SVGAGI. The CDR3 has 14 residues. V lost 5 bases, J lost 4 bases, and 14 bases lay in between. CDR3 nucleotides: TGTGCCAGCAGTCGCCCTCAGGTACCAGAGACCCAGTACTTC. This encodes CASSRPQVPETQYF.